The rows below give T cell receptor beta chains drawn from one sample of a study of T-cell memory formation after mild COVID-19. TCRdb re-called the 5' RACE reads with MiXCR, one entry per CDR3 protein. The repertoire holds some 150,000 distinct CDR3 sequences, with 15% to 20% as singletons. The material sequenced was PBMCs or a T cell subset sorted from them (not recorded which). The receptors were gathered from an adult woman who had mild COVID-19 (a few samples of this study predate the infection). Cell type and time point are not known. Each CDR3 is given with its conserved first and last residue.

cdr3_length,v_call,cdr3_aa
14,TRBV5-1,CASRGLGDEHGYTF
15,TRBV11-2,CASSLDPVSWDEQFF
15,TRBV6-5,CASSPILVVYNEQFF
15,TRBV30,CAWNPRLVGTGELFF
14,TRBV12-3/TRBV12-4,CASSQTDRGNTIYF
14,TRBV20-1,CSARKTDRAYEQYF
13,TRBV11-2,CASSSQALETQYF
14,TRBV12-3/TRBV12-4,CASSLGGAWQPQHF
16,TRBV5-4,CASSTGTSGDTGELFF
13,TRBV30,CAWSVPQRETQYF
15,TRBV3-1,CASSLLAGGRNEQFF
13,TRBV4-1,CASSQVLREKLFF
15,TRBV3-1,CASSQDRRNTGELFF
13,TRBV6-5,CASAEQSNQPQHF
12,TRBV25-1,CASRGGSAPAFF
15,TRBV7-2,CASSQSPGTGNTIYF
18,TRBV27,CASPKGLAGVISSYEQYF
17,TRBV27,CASSLSVGGVSTDTQYF
15,TRBV12-3/TRBV12-4,CASRERQGMNTEAFF
15,TRBV7-2,CASSLPPGAGSGQFF
15,TRBV20-1,CSARTGLAGVNEQFF
14,TRBV20-1,CSAKDPRANTEAFF
13,TRBV20-1,CSASRQAPYEQYF
12,TRBV24-1,CATSDRETAYTF
15,TRBV6-5,CASSYSPGAGETQYF
11,TRBV6-5,CASRDQSRQFF
14,TRBV12-3/TRBV12-4,CASSPTMMNTEAFF
13,TRBV30,CAWSYSGVTEAFF